A single sample gave rise to the 25 T cell receptor beta chains below, sequenced in a study of vaccination and CD4 T cells after COVID-19. At the Johns Hopkins FTIC core, DNA taken from cultured CD4+ T cells was sequenced by way of the Oncomine TCR Beta short-read assay. A single record per CDR3 protein comes from TCRdb applying MiXCR to the PCR reads. The sample yields approximately 20,000 distinct CDR3 sequences, 35% seen once. As to time point: late sampling 161 to 241 days after vaccination in three convalescent patients. Treatment: roughly 10-day PBMC culture with coronavirus spike peptide pools or control peptides (ViraFEST assay). These receptors lack a known antigen. The sample was CD4+ T cells from blood, cultured in vitro, taken about 7 months after SARS-CoV-2 vaccination. The receptors were sampled from a human donor who had recovered from COVID-19.

The J gene is TRBJ2-7, the V gene TRBV28, with TRBD2 identical over 14 bases. V lost 2 bases to trimming and J lost 6 bases; unmatched junction nucleotides: 12. Germline V lookup: CDR1 MDHEN, CDR2 SYDVKM. The CDR3 contains 18 residues. CDR3 sequence reads: CASSLTGLAGGRSSEQYF. The CDR3 nucleotides read TGTGCCAGCAGTTTAACCGGACTAGCGGGAGGTCGGTCTAGCGAGCAGTACTTC.

In this sample, this clonotype turned up a few times. V usage is TRBV15 and J usage is TRBJ2-5; D possibly corresponds to TRBD2 (6 bases). Trimming took off 1 base at V and 7 bases at J, with 7 bases between the two ends. Looked up from germline, CDR1 is LNHNV and CDR2 is YYDKDF (reference sequence). The length of the CDR3 is 12 residues. The CDR3, as DNA: TGTGCCACCAGCAGAGCCGGGGGGACCCAGTACTTC. Translating it yields CATSRAGGTQYF.

The chain recombines TRBV6-1 with TRBJ2-3, with D perhaps being TRBD1 or TRBD2 (5 bases each). The V end was cut by 10 bases, the J end by 2 bases, with 13 bases between. Per germline, CDR1 MNHNS and CDR2 SASEGT. The CDR3 is made up of 13 amino acids. For the CDR3, the DNA is TGTGCCATCGGGGCGGGCCTCACAGATACGCAGTATTTT. Its protein is CAIGAGLTDTQYF.

The rearrangement joins TRBV7-3 to TRBJ2-1; the D gene is possibly TRBD2 (5 bases). The germline gives CDR1 SGHTA, CDR2 FQGTGA. The CDR3 runs 14 residues. V lost 4 bases to trimming and J lost 2 bases, with 9 bases between them. CDR3 nucleotides: TGTGCCAGCAGCTCCGGGGATACCTACAATGAGCAGTTCTTC. Translated, it gives CASSSGDTYNEQFF.

V and J are TRBV6-1 and TRBJ2-7, with unresolved D. Germline values: CDR1 MNHNS, CDR2 SASEGT. The V end lost 4 bases, the J end lost 2 bases, and 6 bases lay between the germline ends. The CDR3 has 12 residues. CDR3 sequence reads: CASSGHTYEQYF. CDR3 in DNA: TGTGCCAGCAGTGGACACACCTACGAGCAGTACTTC.

Points on this clonotype: A junction boundary mismatches the germline segment, possibly from a read error. The V and J genes are TRBV19 and TRBJ2-7; D is tentatively TRBD1 or TRBD2 (5 bases each). The CDR3 contains 11 residues. CDR1 is LNHDA and CDR2 is SQIVND in the germline V gene (reference sequence). CDR3 protein: CASRDTGGGDF. CDR3 bases: TGTGCCAGTAGGGATACGGGTGGGGGTGACTTC. Together with reference TRBV19 and TRBJ2-7, the CDR3 gives the full variable domain: DGGITQSPKYLFRKEGQNVTLSCEQNLNHDAMYWYRQDPGQGLRLIYYSQIVNDFQKGDIAEGYSVSREKKESFPLTVTSAQKNPTAFYLCASRDTGGGDFGPGTRLTVT.

This clonotype was detected a few times. The chain employs TRBV7-6 and TRBJ2-2; 15 positions agree with TRBD2. Germline trimming cut 4 bases from V and 6 bases from J; bases unmatched to any gene: 0. This CDR3 spans 15 amino acids. Looked up from germline, CDR1 is SGHVS and CDR2 is FNYEAQ. CDR3 bases: TGTGCCAGCAGCTGGACTAGCGGGAGGGCCGGGGAGCTGTTTTTT. Protein: CASSWTSGRAGELFF.

This chain links TRBV6-1 with TRBJ2-7; TRBD2 matches at 7 bases. The CDR3 runs to 14 residues. Trimming cost V 6 bases and J 6 bases; bases outside gene matches: 11. Looked up from germline, CDR1 is MNHNS and CDR2 is SASEGT. The CDR3 nucleotides are TGTGCCAGCAGAAGCGGGCCCGGGGGGACCGAGCAGTACTTC. The encoded protein is CASRSGPGGTEQYF.

The J gene is TRBJ1-5, the V gene TRBV20-1; maybe TRBD1 (5 bases). Trimming removed 0 bases from V and 5 bases from J, with 8 bases in between. CDR3 length: 13 amino acids. Germline V gene sequence: CDR1 DFQATT, CDR2 SNEGSKA (reference sequence). CDR3 region: CSARDWGDQPQHF. The CDR3 DNA reads as TGCAGTGCTAGAGATTGGGGGGATCAGCCCCAGCATTTT.

V and J are TRBV4-3 and TRBJ1-2, with D perhaps matching TRBD1 (5 bases). Looked up from germline, CDR1 is LGHNA and CDR2 is YSLEER. Between the trimmed V and J ends, which lost 4 bases and 4 bases, there was a span of 16 bases. The CDR3 totals 15 residues. The DNA of the CDR3 is TGCGCCAGCAGCCGGTCGGTAGGGGATGGCTATGGCTACACCTTC. It yields the protein CASSRSVGDGYGYTF.

By share, this clonotype counts as medium-sized. This chain links TRBV10-3 with TRBJ2-7, with 10 bases aligning to TRBD2. Trimming cost V 3 bases and J 2 bases; bases outside gene matches: 4. This CDR3 has 15 amino acids. Looked up from germline, CDR1 is ENHRY and CDR2 is SYGVKD. The CDR3 loop reads CAISDSSGRAYEQYF. CDR3 DNA sequence: TGTGCCATCAGTGATTCCAGCGGGAGGGCCTACGAGCAGTACTTC.

This clonotype was seen more than once but under ten times. The chain recombines TRBV20-1 with TRBJ1-2; 7 nucleotides align to TRBD1. V shed 4 bases, J shed 5 bases, and the junction held 10 bases outside the gene matches. The CDR3 sequence is 14 residues long. Looked up from germline, CDR1 is DFQATT and CDR2 is SNEGSKA (reference sequence). CDR3 loop: CSATREGARYGYTF. CDR3 sequence (DNA): TGCAGTGCTACGAGAGAGGGGGCTAGGTATGGCTACACCTTC.

V usage is TRBV20-1 and J usage is TRBJ1-1; 8 bases fit TRBD1. The CDR3 totals 16 residues. Trimming removed 1 base from V and 3 bases from J; junction bases left unmatched: 10. CDR1 is DFQATT and CDR2 is SNEGSKA in the germline V gene (reference sequence). CDR3 protein: CSARGSRQTGDTEAFF. The CDR3 bases are TGCAGTGCTAGAGGTAGCCGACAGACAGGGGACACTGAAGCTTTCTTT.

V usage is TRBV6-5 and J usage is TRBJ1-2; 9 bases line up with TRBD1. V shed 4 bases, J shed 9 bases, and the junction held 15 bases outside the gene matches. The CDR3 extends over 16 amino acids. The germline V gene encodes CDR1 MNHEY and CDR2 SVGAGI. CDR3: CASSSGQGKGAMRYTF. The CDR3 coding sequence is TGTGCCAGCAGTTCGGGACAGGGCAAAGGGGCTATGCGCTACACCTTC.

This clonotype was seen a few times. This chain connects TRBV20-1 to TRBJ2-7, with TRBD1 identical over 7 bases. V lost 6 bases, J lost 2 bases, and 1 base stayed unmatched. Germline-derived CDR1 and CDR2 are DFQATT and SNEGSKA (reference sequence). The CDR3 covers 11 residues. The CDR3 region has the DNA TGCAGTGCGACAGGGACCTACGAGCAGTACTTC. This encodes CSATGTYEQYF.

This chain links TRBV20-1 with TRBJ2-7; TRBD1 agrees at 7 bases. Germline CDR1 DFQATT, CDR2 SNEGSKA (reference sequence). The CDR3 covers 13 residues. CDR3 DNA: TGCAGAGTCCAGGACAGGCGAACCTACGAGCAGTACTTC. Translating it yields CRVQDRRTYEQYF.

The chain couples TRBV10-3 to TRBJ1-6; tentative D call: TRBD1 (5 bases). Germline CDR1 ENHRY, CDR2 SYGVKD. The V end was cut by 2 bases, the J end by 0 bases, with 11 bases between. This CDR3 has 17 residues. In DNA, the CDR3 is TGTGCCATCAGTGAGGCTGCTGGGACCTCCTATAATTCACCCCTCCACTTT. It yields the protein CAISEAAGTSYNSPLHF.

This clonotype was seen a few times. V gene TRBV28 combines with J gene TRBJ2-5, with 8 bases matching TRBD2. This CDR3 contains 17 residues. Losses at the gene ends were 4 bases for V and 7 bases for J; bases not matched to a gene: 17. The germline V gene has CDR1 MDHEN and CDR2 SYDVKM. In nucleotides, the CDR3 is TGTGCCAGCAGTTCCTCTCCGGGACTAGATGTCGCAGGGACCCAGTACTTC. Translated: CASSSSPGLDVAGTQYF.

V usage is TRBV20-1 and J usage is TRBJ1-1, with a possible D match to TRBD1 (6 bases). Germline V gene sequence: CDR1 DFQATT, CDR2 SNEGSKA (reference sequence). This CDR3 spans 14 amino acids. The ends were cut back, 6 bases at V and 0 bases at J, with 14 bases in the middle. The CDR3 sequence: CSASRTALNTEAFF. DNA of the CDR3: TGCAGTGCCTCAAGGACAGCATTGAACACTGAAGCTTTCTTT.

The gene calls are TRBV6-2 or TRBV6-3 and TRBJ1-2; D not certain. The germline CDR1 and CDR2 sequences are MNHEY and SVGEGT. Trimming took 7 bases from V and 6 from J, leaving 21 bases between them. This CDR3 has 15 amino acids. As DNA, the CDR3 is TGTGCCAGCACTCCTAGCCCGGGATACGAGGATGGCTACACCTTC. It yields the protein CASTPSPGYEDGYTF.

This clonotype has more than one count but fewer than ten. J is TRBJ2-1 and V is TRBV15; 8 nucleotides line up with TRBD2. With 3 bases clipped from V and 0 bases from J, the junction kept 7 bases outside the gene matches. The CDR3 totals 17 residues. Looked up from germline, CDR1 is LNHNV and CDR2 is YYDKDF (reference sequence). CDR3 protein: CATSRYSGTSSYNEQFF. CDR3 bases: TGTGCCACCAGCAGGTACTCCGGGACTAGCTCCTACAATGAGCAGTTCTTC.

The chain combines TRBV11-1 with TRBJ2-5; D remains ambiguous. CDR1 and CDR2 (germline): SGHAT, FQDESV (reference sequence). This CDR3 is 12 amino acids long. The germline V and J ends were trimmed by 4 bases and 0 bases, with 3 bases remaining between them. The CDR3 spells CASSSNQETQYF. The CDR3 DNA is TGTGCCAGCAGCTCAAACCAAGAGACCCAGTACTTC.

The chain combines TRBV19 with TRBJ2-5, with D perhaps matching TRBD1 or TRBD2 (5 bases each). Trimming stripped 3 bases from V and 5 bases from J, with 13 bases between. This CDR3 spans 14 amino acids. CDR1 LNHDA and CDR2 SQIVND come from the germline V gene (reference sequence). CDR3 coding DNA: TGTGCCAGTAGTATGAGGGGCAGGGTGGAGACCCAGTACTTC. This codes for CASSMRGRVETQYF.

The rearrangement links TRBV10-2 to TRBJ2-7; D not resolved. This CDR3 comprises 14 residues. V lost 0 bases and J 9 bases, leaving 15 bases between the germline ends. Germline lookup yields CDR1 WSHSY and CDR2 SAAADI. The CDR3 loop reads CASSESLPPLRQYF. For the CDR3, the DNA is TGCGCCAGCAGTGAGTCTTTGCCTCCTCTACGGCAGTACTTC.

This clonotype was detected only a few times. This rearrangement joins TRBV19 to TRBJ2-5; possible D gene TRBD2, 5 bases. The CDR3 sequence is 11 residues long. CDR1 LNHDA and CDR2 SQIVND come from the germline V gene (reference sequence). Trimming removed 3 bases at V and 7 bases at J, with 6 bases between. CDR3: CASSMAGTQYF. The CDR3 coding sequence is TGTGCCAGTAGTATGGCGGGGACCCAGTACTTC.